The 5 T cell receptor beta chains below all came from one sample that was sequenced in a study of identical twins. TCRdb independently ran MiXCR on the 5' RACE reads; one entry per CDR3 protein. Here the sample spans approximately 670,000 distinct CDR3 sequences, 5.5% to 6.5% being singletons. Sequencing was done on a sample of naive T cells sorted from blood. These receptors came from a man aged 18 to 30 in good health.

The rearrangement joins TRBV7-2 to TRBJ2-3; the match to TRBD2 covers 10 bases. The germline V gene has CDR1 SGHTA and CDR2 FQGNSA. V trimming: 0 bases; J trimming: 5 bases; junction bases outside the gene matches: 8. This CDR3 region has 17 residues. Here the CDR3 reads CASSLAKASGRLDTQYF. The CDR3 nucleotides are TGTGCCAGCAGCTTAGCAAAGGCTAGCGGGAGATTAGATACGCAGTATTTT.

This clonotype was counted a few times. V usage is TRBV7-9 and J usage is TRBJ2-7; 9 positions match TRBD1. Per the germline V gene, CDR1 is SEHNR and CDR2 is FQNEAQ (reference sequence). The CDR3 covers 16 residues. The J segment lost 3 bases and the V segment lost 4 bases, leaving 10 bases of the junction unmatched. The chain's CDR3 is CASSSGQGPTYYEQYV. In nucleotides, the CDR3 is TGTGCCAGCAGCTCCGGACAGGGGCCAACTTACTACGAGCAGTACGTC.

This clonotype was found many times. The chain employs TRBV12-3 or TRBV12-4 and TRBJ2-7; 8 bases map to TRBD1. After removal of 6 bases from V and 1 base from J, the junction contained 5 bases not matched to a gene. This CDR3 is built from 14 residues. In DNA form, the CDR3 reads TGTGCCAGCAGCTTCGACAGGGGATCCTACGAGCAGTACTTC. It yields the protein CASSFDRGSYEQYF.

This clonotype was counted at least ten times. This chain links TRBV18 with TRBJ2-1, with TRBD1 matching over 9 bases. The CDR3 length is 16 residues. Germline loops: CDR1 KGHSH, CDR2 LQKENI. V was pared by 0 bases and J by 2 bases, with 2 bases of the junction left unmatched. For the CDR3, the DNA is TGTGCCAGCTCACCACCGGACAGGGGAACCTACAATGAGCAGTTCTTC. Protein: CASSPPDRGTYNEQFF.

This clonotype turned up a few times. The chain has TRBV12-3 or TRBV12-4 and TRBJ2-1; D is possibly TRBD1 (6 bases). The CDR3 consists of 12 residues. V shed 8 bases and J shed 14 bases, with 19 bases lying between them. This CDR3 is CASCTGTPLKFF. CDR3 nucleotides: TGTGCCAGCTGTACAGGGACACCGCTAAAGTTCTTC.